Sequencing of this T cell receptor (beta chain) was carried out in a study of shared clonotypes between healthy human individuals. Comment on this clone: Its antigen is still unknown. Other DNA sequences in the same sample also yield this CDR3.

Study outcomes and limitations: Naive subsets usually exceeded memory subsets in estimated richness.

Germline loops: CDR1 LNHDA, CDR2 SQIVND (reference sequence). V gave up 3 bases and J gave up 1 base, with 9 bases separating them. The CDR3 extends over 14 amino acids. Assay used: immunoSEQ multiplex PCR; TCRdb lists only in-frame clones, some missing. Of roughly 2.1 million clones in the sample, approximately 94% were seen once. Naivety among CD8 cells was defined by CD45RO negativity and positive CCR7 selection, thereby excluding terminally differentiated effector memory CD45RA+ cells. Everyone who donated was a Caucasian adult who lived in Nashville, Tennessee. The clonotype originates from a man between 18 and 35 years old in good health. Some clones in this sample may be carry-over from other donors' samples. Material for sequencing was naive CD8+ T cells from PBMCs. The chain joins TRBV19 to TRBJ1-1, with D possibly TRBD1 on 5 matching bases. CDR3 sequence reads: CASSIRDRNTEAFF. The CDR3 DNA sequence: TGTGCCAGTAGTATCAGGGATCGGAACACTGAAGCTTTCTTT.